The clone carrying this T cell receptor (beta chain) was counted between two and nine times. This entry belongs to a study of blood T cells in healthy people across ages. The length of the CDR3 is 15 residues. Germline V gives CDR1 SGDLS, CDR2 YYNGEE. Trimming took 0 bases from V and 5 from J; bases not matched to a gene: 7. The authors ran a second PCR of about 7 to 11 cycles using a sample-barcoded 5' primer and a J-beta primer mix. CDR3-containing paired-end reads numbering at least 2.5 million came from each sample. TCRdb passed the 5' RACE reads through MiXCR, listing each CDR3 protein once. Among almost 550,000 distinct CDR3 sequences listed, 24% were seen once. These data also featured in a second study, about T cells of mothers and their children. That work contributes: Over 8.5 million reads per mother and around 3 million per child were obtained.

The rearrangement joins TRBV9 to TRBJ1-1; TRBD1 agrees at 7 bases. The sequencing sample was made of blood. The source of this sequence is a boy aged 5-17 years in good health. The chain's CDR3 is CASSVADRDGTEAFF. CDR3 coding DNA: TGTGCCAGCAGCGTAGCCGACAGGGATGGGACTGAAGCTTTCTTT.